The rows below give T cell receptor beta chains drawn from one sample of a study of CD8+ T cells in alopecia areata. Measured with immunoSEQ multiplex PCR; TCRdb has only the in-frame clones, and not every one. Here the sample spans around 190,000 clones, approximately 60% being singletons. Sequencing was performed on CD8+ T cells sorted from blood. These receptors were taken from a human donor in good health. Each CDR3 is given with its conserved first and last residue. D genes are given only for firm matches. Clone size is not always given. Where it is, it says once, few, many or a class for expanded clones.

V	D	size	J	DNA	CDR3
TRBV29-1	TRBD1	-	TRBJ1-2	TGCAGCGTTGAAGAAACGGACAGGCCTAACTATGGCTACACCTTC	CSVEETDRPNYGYTF
TRBV29-1	-	-	TRBJ1-1	TGCAGCGTTGAAGGATTGAGGGGTCTGGTGGTCACTGAAGCTTTCTTT	CSVEGLRGLVVTEAFF
TRBV29-1	-	-	TRBJ1-2	TGCAGCGTTGTAGAGTCTAACTATGGCTACACCTTC	CSVVESNYGYTF
TRBV7-6	-	-	TRBJ2-5	TGTGCCAGCAGCCCGTTAGACCTAAAGGCCTACTTC	CASSPLDLKAYF
TRBV25-1	-	once	TRBJ1-2	TGTGCCAGCAGTGCGGGGTCCTATGGCTACACCTTC	CASSAGSYGYTF
TRBV7-9	-	once	TRBJ1-5	TGTGCCAGCAGCTTATCGGCGGAGGGTCAGCCCCAGCATTTT	CASSLSAEGQPQHF
TRBV29-1	-	-	TRBJ1-1	TGCAGCGTCCCCCTAGGGAACACTGAAGCTTTCTTT	CSVPLGNTEAFF
TRBV6-1	TRBD1	-	TRBJ2-4	TGTGCCAGCAGTGTTCGACAGGGGTCCGCAGACATTCAGTACTTC	CASSVRQGSADIQYF
TRBV4-1	-	-	TRBJ1-2	TGCGCCAGCAGCCAAGATAGGCGACAGGCGTATGGCTACACCTTC	CASSQDRRQAYGYTF
TRBV7-9	-	-	TRBJ2-3	TGTGCCAGCAGCTCCCGGCACAGGGAGGGAGCAGATACGCAGTATTTT	CASSSRHREGADTQYF
TRBV4-1	-	-	TRBJ2-7	TGCGCCAGCAGCCCCAAGATCTCCTACGAGCAGTACTTC	CASSPKISYEQYF
TRBV6-1	-	once	TRBJ1-2	TGTGCCAGCAGACCCCTCGAGGGCACGGGCTATGGCTACACCTTC	CASRPLEGTGYGYTF
TRBV25-1	-	-	TRBJ1-2	TGTGCCAGCGTGGGGACGGTCTATGGCTACACCTTC	CASVGTVYGYTF
TRBV29-1	-	few	TRBJ1-2	TGCAGCGTTGCAGGGAACTATGGCTACACCTTC	CSVAGNYGYTF
TRBV4-1	-	-	TRBJ1-1	TGCGCCAGCAGCCGGATGGAGAACACTGAAGCTTTCTTT	CASSRMENTEAFF
TRBV13	-	-	TRBJ1-2	TGTGCCAGCAGCCCTACTACGGGGCCCCCGTCAGGCTACACCTTC	CASSPTTGPPSGYTF
TRBV2	-	-	TRBJ1-2	TGTGCCAGCAGTGAGGACACCACTAACTATGGCTACACCTTC	CASSEDTTNYGYTF
TRBV29-1	-	-	TRBJ2-1	TGCAGCGTTTTTTTTCCCACAGCGAGCTCCTACAATGAGCAGTTCTTC	CSVFFPTASSYNEQFF
TRBV29-1	-	-	TRBJ1-2	TGCAGCGCCCCCGGGGGGGCGAACTATGGCTACACCTTC	CSAPGGANYGYTF
TRBV5-1	-	-	TRBJ2-1	TGCGCCAGCAGCGCGGGGAATGAGCAGTTCTTC	CASSAGNEQFF
TRBV2	TRBD1	-	TRBJ2-2	TGTGCCAGCAGGCGCCGGGACAGGGAAAACACCGGGGAGCTGTTTTTT	CASRRRDRENTGELFF
TRBV2	-	-	TRBJ2-5	TGTGCCAGCAGTAGTTTTAAGAGAGAGACCCAGTACTTC	CASSSFKRETQYF
TRBV13	TRBD2	-	TRBJ2-5	TGTGCCAGCAGCCCCCGGGGGGACGCGACCCAGTACTTC	CASSPRGDATQYF
TRBV29-1	-	few	TRBJ1-2	TGCAGCGTCAAGGGGGAGGAAGACTATGGCTACACCTTC	CSVKGEEDYGYTF
TRBV13	TRBD2	-	TRBJ2-7	TGTGCCGTTTCTGGCGGGGGGGCATACGAGCAGTACTTC	CAVSGGGAYEQYF
TRBV5-6	-	-	TRBJ2-3	TGTGCCAGCAGCTATTGGGGGACAGATACGCAGTATTTT	CASSYWGTDTQYF